This T cell receptor beta chain was recorded in a study of blood T cell repertoires in COVID-19. TCRdb's table, derived via immunoSEQ multiplex PCR, lists solely in-frame clones and lacks some. The data hold 250,000 to 350,000 clones, with around nine tenths observed a single time. This clone was counted only a few times. The junction had 10 bases not matched to a gene; V was cut back by 4 bases and J by 5 bases. Germline V CDR1 and CDR2: SGDLS, YYNGEE. This CDR3 has 15 residues. The sample was peripheral blood. The chain carries TRBV9 and TRBJ2-3; TRBD2 matches 7 bases. The sequence derives from a woman in her sixties with acute or convalescent COVID-19. The CDR3 region has the DNA TGTGCCAGCAGCACTCTTGGGGGAGGGAGAGATACGCAGTATTTT. This translates into CASSTLGGGRDTQYF.